This is a list of T cell receptor beta chains from one sample in a study of blood T cell repertoires in COVID-19. TCRdb keeps only in-frame clones here, not all; method: immunoSEQ multiplex PCR. Here the sample spans approximately 300,000 clones, roughly 90% being singletons. The sequenced material came from PBMCs or T cells enriched from blood (not recorded which). These receptors were taken from a man aged 60 to 75 who had recovered from COVID-19. CDR3s include the opening cysteine and the closing phenylalanine or tryptophan. D genes are given only for firm matches. Clone size appears in some rows only: once, few, many, or a class for an expanded clone.

j_call: TRBJ2-1
d_call: TRBD2
v_call: TRBV7-9
clone_size: NA
cdr3_nt: TGTGCCAGCAGCCCACCGCCGGGCGGGGGGTCCTACAATGAGCAGTTCTTC
cdr3_aa: CASSPPPGGGSYNEQFF

j_call: TRBJ1-5
d_call: NA
v_call: TRBV19
clone_size: NA
cdr3_nt: TGTGCCAGTAGTGATACAGGGTTCCAGCCCCAGCATTTT
cdr3_aa: CASSDTGFQPQHF

j_call: TRBJ2-7
d_call: NA
v_call: TRBV6-5
clone_size: NA
cdr3_nt: TGTGCCAGCAGTTACGGTTGGGGCCCCTACGAGCAGTACTTC
cdr3_aa: CASSYGWGPYEQYF

j_call: TRBJ2-7
d_call: NA
v_call: TRBV5-1
clone_size: few
cdr3_nt: TGCGCCAGCAGCTTGGGGGGAGGCGAGCAGTACTTC
cdr3_aa: CASSLGGGEQYF

j_call: TRBJ2-7
d_call: TRBD2
v_call: TRBV7-9
clone_size: NA
cdr3_nt: TGTGCCAGCAGCTTAGCGGGGGGGGACCCCGAGCAGTACTTC
cdr3_aa: CASSLAGGDPEQYF

j_call: TRBJ1-1
d_call: NA
v_call: TRBV6-2/TRBV6-3
clone_size: NA
cdr3_nt: TGTGCCAGCAGTTCCACAGGGCTGAACACTGAAGCTTTCTTT
cdr3_aa: CASSSTGLNTEAFF

j_call: TRBJ1-2
d_call: TRBD1
v_call: TRBV27
clone_size: NA
cdr3_nt: TGTGCCAGCAGTAGACAGGGCGCCTATGGCTACACCTTC
cdr3_aa: CASSRQGAYGYTF

j_call: TRBJ2-7
d_call: NA
v_call: TRBV15
clone_size: NA
cdr3_nt: TGTGCCACCAGCATGGGGGGTGCGGATTCCTCCTACGAGCAGTACTTC
cdr3_aa: CATSMGGADSSYEQYF

j_call: TRBJ2-7
d_call: TRBD1
v_call: TRBV7-2
clone_size: NA
cdr3_nt: TGTGCCAGCAGCACGGACAGGGGCTCCTACGAGCAGTACTTC
cdr3_aa: CASSTDRGSYEQYF

j_call: TRBJ2-3
d_call: TRBD2
v_call: TRBV7-9
clone_size: NA
cdr3_nt: TGTGCCAGCAGCTTATTAAAAGGGACTAAGAGCACAGATACGCAGTATTTT
cdr3_aa: CASSLLKGTKSTDTQYF

j_call: TRBJ1-1
d_call: NA
v_call: TRBV15
clone_size: NA
cdr3_nt: TGTGCCACCACGGGGAGGGGGATGAACACTGAAGCTTTCTTT
cdr3_aa: CATTGRGMNTEAFF

j_call: TRBJ1-1
d_call: NA
v_call: TRBV4-2
clone_size: NA
cdr3_nt: TGTGCCAGCAGCCAAGGATCGGGTGAAAAGGCTGAAGCTTTCTTT
cdr3_aa: CASSQGSGEKAEAFF

j_call: TRBJ1-4
d_call: TRBD1
v_call: TRBV5-8
clone_size: NA
cdr3_nt: TGTGCCAGCAGCTTCGGGACAGACGATGCAACTAATGAAAAACTGTTTTTT
cdr3_aa: CASSFGTDDATNEKLFF

j_call: TRBJ2-1
d_call: TRBD2
v_call: TRBV27
clone_size: few
cdr3_nt: TGTGCCAGCAGTTTAACTAGCGGGTGGGTTGAGCAGTTCTTC
cdr3_aa: CASSLTSGWVEQFF

j_call: TRBJ1-5
d_call: NA
v_call: TRBV2
clone_size: NA
cdr3_nt: TGTGCCAGCAGTGTCGATGGGTTGTCAGGTCAGCCCCAGCATTTT
cdr3_aa: CASSVDGLSGQPQHF

j_call: TRBJ1-1
d_call: NA
v_call: TRBV3-1/TRBV3-2
clone_size: NA
cdr3_nt: TGTGCCAGCAGCCAAGAGCTCAGTGCAGTGCTTGGAGCTTTCTTT
cdr3_aa: CASSQELSAVLGAFF

j_call: TRBJ2-7
d_call: TRBD2
v_call: TRBV6-5
clone_size: NA
cdr3_nt: TGTGCCAGCACCGAAAGCGGGAGTGACTACGAGCAGTACTTC
cdr3_aa: CASTESGSDYEQYF

j_call: TRBJ1-5
d_call: TRBD1
v_call: TRBV7-9
clone_size: once
cdr3_nt: TGTGCCAGCAGCTCGCCCCCGGGACAGCCAATGCTAGGGAATCAGCCCCAGCATTTT
cdr3_aa: CASSSPPGQPMLGNQPQHF

j_call: TRBJ2-3
d_call: TRBD1
v_call: TRBV4-2
clone_size: NA
cdr3_nt: TGTGCCAGCAGCCAAGGGATGGGACAGGGAACAGATACGCAGTATTTT
cdr3_aa: CASSQGMGQGTDTQYF

j_call: TRBJ1-1
d_call: TRBD1
v_call: TRBV7-9
clone_size: NA
cdr3_nt: TGTGCCAGCAGATCGACAGGGGGGATGAACACTGAAGCTTTCTTT
cdr3_aa: CASRSTGGMNTEAFF

j_call: TRBJ1-2
d_call: TRBD1
v_call: TRBV19
clone_size: once
cdr3_nt: TGTGCCAGTATCCCGGGACAGGGGACCTATGGCTACACCTTC
cdr3_aa: CASIPGQGTYGYTF

j_call: TRBJ2-1
d_call: NA
v_call: TRBV9
clone_size: NA
cdr3_nt: TGTGCCAGCGGGAGTAGTGGTTTCAATGAGCAGTTCTTC
cdr3_aa: CASGSSGFNEQFF

j_call: TRBJ2-1
d_call: NA
v_call: TRBV4-2
clone_size: NA
cdr3_nt: TGTGCCAGCAGCCAAGAGATGGGCTTTTACAATGAGCAGTTCTTC
cdr3_aa: CASSQEMGFYNEQFF

j_call: TRBJ1-1
d_call: TRBD1
v_call: TRBV6-5
clone_size: NA
cdr3_nt: TGTGCCAGCAGTCAGACAGGGCTCGCTGAAGCTTTCTTT
cdr3_aa: CASSQTGLAEAFF

j_call: TRBJ2-6
d_call: NA
v_call: TRBV5-1
clone_size: NA
cdr3_nt: TGCGCCAGCAGCTTTATTTTGTCACGTAGTGGGGCCAACGTCCTGACTTTC
cdr3_aa: CASSFILSRSGANVLTF

j_call: TRBJ2-5
d_call: NA
v_call: TRBV6-5
clone_size: NA
cdr3_nt: TGTGCCAGCGGCAGGGTTTTCGGAGAGACCCAGTACTTC
cdr3_aa: CASGRVFGETQYF

j_call: TRBJ1-5
d_call: NA
v_call: TRBV19
clone_size: NA
cdr3_nt: TGTGCCAGTAGCCCCGCCAGGGCTCAATATAGCAATCAGCCCCAGCATTTT
cdr3_aa: CASSPARAQYSNQPQHF

j_call: TRBJ2-3
d_call: TRBD2
v_call: TRBV7-9
clone_size: NA
cdr3_nt: TGTGCCAGCAGCAAGCCTAGCGGGGGCCAGACAGATACGCAGTATTTT
cdr3_aa: CASSKPSGGQTDTQYF

j_call: TRBJ2-7
d_call: NA
v_call: TRBV28
clone_size: NA
cdr3_nt: TGTGCCAGCAGTTTAGGCTTCGAGCAGTACTTC
cdr3_aa: CASSLGFEQYF

j_call: TRBJ1-1
d_call: NA
v_call: TRBV12-3/TRBV12-4
clone_size: NA
cdr3_nt: TGTGCCAGCAGTTTAAGAGGGAACACTGAAGCTTTCTTT
cdr3_aa: CASSLRGNTEAFF

j_call: TRBJ2-1
d_call: NA
v_call: TRBV5-6
clone_size: NA
cdr3_nt: TGTGCCAGCAGCTGGGAGCGGTTCTCCTACAATGAGCAGTTCTTC
cdr3_aa: CASSWERFSYNEQFF

j_call: TRBJ2-2
d_call: NA
v_call: TRBV4-2
clone_size: NA
cdr3_nt: TGTGCCAGCAGCCAAGTTTTCAGGAACACCGGGGAGCTGTTTTTT
cdr3_aa: CASSQVFRNTGELFF

j_call: TRBJ1-4
d_call: NA
v_call: TRBV18
clone_size: NA
cdr3_nt: TGTGCCAGCTCGCAACAGGGCGCAACTAATGAAAAACTGTTTTTT
cdr3_aa: CASSQQGATNEKLFF

j_call: TRBJ1-5
d_call: NA
v_call: TRBV4-2
clone_size: NA
cdr3_nt: TGTGCCAGCAGCCAAGATCAGATTAATCAGCCCCAGCATTTT
cdr3_aa: CASSQDQINQPQHF

j_call: TRBJ1-4
d_call: TRBD1
v_call: TRBV10-3
clone_size: NA
cdr3_nt: TGTGCCATCTGCCCGGGACAGGGTAATGAAAAACTGTTTTTT
cdr3_aa: CAICPGQGNEKLFF

j_call: TRBJ2-7
d_call: NA
v_call: TRBV7-8
clone_size: few
cdr3_nt: TGTGCCAGCACCCCGAGAACAGGGTATCGCGACGAGCAGTACTTC
cdr3_aa: CASTPRTGYRDEQYF

j_call: TRBJ2-3
d_call: NA
v_call: TRBV19
clone_size: NA
cdr3_nt: TGTGCCAGTAGTATAGCGGGGATTATTACAGATACGCAGTATTTT
cdr3_aa: CASSIAGIITDTQYF

j_call: TRBJ1-2
d_call: TRBD1
v_call: TRBV6-5
clone_size: NA
cdr3_nt: TGTGCCAGCAGACCCACGGGCAGGGGGACTGGCTACACCTTC
cdr3_aa: CASRPTGRGTGYTF

j_call: TRBJ2-1
d_call: TRBD2
v_call: TRBV5-1
clone_size: NA
cdr3_nt: TGCGCCAGCAGCCCTGGGGTGGGTAGCGGGGGGCCCGATGAGCAGTTCTTC
cdr3_aa: CASSPGVGSGGPDEQFF

j_call: TRBJ2-7
d_call: NA
v_call: TRBV5-6
clone_size: few
cdr3_nt: TGTGCCAGCAGCATGGCAGGGTGGGACGAGCAGTACTTC
cdr3_aa: CASSMAGWDEQYF

j_call: TRBJ1-1
d_call: TRBD1
v_call: TRBV5-1
clone_size: NA
cdr3_nt: TGCGCCAGCAGCGCAGGGGGCGCGAACACTGAAGCTTTCTTT
cdr3_aa: CASSAGGANTEAFF

j_call: TRBJ2-5
d_call: TRBD2
v_call: TRBV2
clone_size: NA
cdr3_nt: TGTGCCAGCAGTGATAGCGGGAGCGTTCTCCGGGAGACCCAGTACTTC
cdr3_aa: CASSDSGSVLRETQYF

j_call: TRBJ2-2
d_call: NA
v_call: TRBV30
clone_size: NA
cdr3_nt: TGTGCCTGGAGTGATCTGAACACCGGGGAGCTGTTTTTT
cdr3_aa: CAWSDLNTGELFF

j_call: TRBJ1-4
d_call: NA
v_call: TRBV3-1/TRBV3-2
clone_size: NA
cdr3_nt: TGTGCCAGCAGCCTGCGCGGGGGCGCGGAAAAACTGTTTTTT
cdr3_aa: CASSLRGGAEKLFF

j_call: TRBJ1-1
d_call: NA
v_call: TRBV27
clone_size: NA
cdr3_nt: TGTGCCAGCAGTCCATGGGGGGGGAGGAGCACTGAAGCTTTCTTT
cdr3_aa: CASSPWGGRSTEAFF

j_call: TRBJ2-1
d_call: NA
v_call: TRBV24-1
clone_size: NA
cdr3_nt: TGTGCCACCAGTGATTTACAGGCGAGCTCCTACAATGAGCAGTTCTTC
cdr3_aa: CATSDLQASSYNEQFF

j_call: TRBJ1-5
d_call: TRBD1
v_call: TRBV4-1
clone_size: NA
cdr3_nt: TGCGCCAGCAGCCTACAACCGGGACAGGGGGCACAGCCCCAGCATTTT
cdr3_aa: CASSLQPGQGAQPQHF

j_call: TRBJ1-4
d_call: NA
v_call: TRBV2
clone_size: NA
cdr3_nt: TGTGCCAGCAGTGAAGCGAACAGGGTTGAAAAACTGTTTTTT
cdr3_aa: CASSEANRVEKLFF

j_call: TRBJ1-1
d_call: NA
v_call: TRBV24-1
clone_size: NA
cdr3_nt: TGTGCCACCAGTGGGCAGGGGATAAACACTGAAGCTTTCTTT
cdr3_aa: CATSGQGINTEAFF

j_call: TRBJ2-1
d_call: NA
v_call: TRBV4-1
clone_size: NA
cdr3_nt: TGCGCCAGCAGCCAAACGGGCGGGAATGCTTACAATGAGCAGTTCTTC
cdr3_aa: CASSQTGGNAYNEQFF

j_call: TRBJ1-1
d_call: NA
v_call: TRBV18
clone_size: once
cdr3_nt: TGTGCCAGTCACCAGAAGGGGGTAGGAAGCACTGAAGCTTTCTTT
cdr3_aa: CASHQKGVGSTEAFF

j_call: TRBJ1-3
d_call: NA
v_call: TRBV11-3
clone_size: once
cdr3_nt: TGTGCCAGCAGCCTCAGGGTTGGCTCTGGAAACACCATATATTTT
cdr3_aa: CASSLRVGSGNTIYF

j_call: TRBJ1-4
d_call: TRBD1
v_call: TRBV7-8
clone_size: once
cdr3_nt: TGTGCCAGCAGCAGAAACCAGGGGGCGCGTGAAAAACTGTTTTTT
cdr3_aa: CASSRNQGAREKLFF

j_call: TRBJ2-7
d_call: TRBD2
v_call: TRBV19
clone_size: once
cdr3_nt: TGTGCCAGTAGTATTCTTTCAGCGGGGGTCTACGAGCAGTACTTC
cdr3_aa: CASSILSAGVYEQYF

j_call: TRBJ2-7
d_call: TRBD1
v_call: TRBV14
clone_size: few
cdr3_nt: TGTGCCAGCAGCCAAGACCAGACAGGGGGCGACGAGCAGTACTTC
cdr3_aa: CASSQDQTGGDEQYF

j_call: TRBJ2-3
d_call: NA
v_call: TRBV21-1
clone_size: once
cdr3_nt: TGTGCCAGCAGCACCTTAGCGGGGGGGAGCACAGATACGCAGTATTTT
cdr3_aa: CASSTLAGGSTDTQYF

j_call: TRBJ2-7
d_call: TRBD1
v_call: TRBV6-5
clone_size: NA
cdr3_nt: TGTGCCAGCAGCCACGGACAGGTGGGTGGGAACGAGCAGTACTTC
cdr3_aa: CASSHGQVGGNEQYF